This T cell receptor (beta chain) derives from a study of T-cell reconstitution after alpha-beta-depleted transplantation in children. Molecular barcoding with unique molecular identifiers was used for the TCRbeta library. TCRdb reanalysed the PCR reads using MiXCR and keeps one entry per CDR3 protein. The sample records about 610,000 distinct CDR3 sequences, more than 9% being singletons. This clonotype was counted at least ten times. Germline CDR1 is DFQATT and CDR2 is SNEGSKA (reference sequence). CDR3 length equals 12 residues. With 3 bases removed from V and 3 bases from J, the gap between germline ends came to 7 bases.

Sequencing was performed on PBMCs from the stem cell graft donor, taken from the stem cell graft. The TCR sequence derives from a human donor who donated a stem cell graft to a child with acute myeloid leukemia. V is TRBV20-1 and J is TRBJ2-3, with D perhaps TRBD1 (5 bases). Written as DNA, the CDR3 is TGCAGTGCTAGGGGGCGGACAGATACGCAGTATTTT. Translation: CSARGRTDTQYF.